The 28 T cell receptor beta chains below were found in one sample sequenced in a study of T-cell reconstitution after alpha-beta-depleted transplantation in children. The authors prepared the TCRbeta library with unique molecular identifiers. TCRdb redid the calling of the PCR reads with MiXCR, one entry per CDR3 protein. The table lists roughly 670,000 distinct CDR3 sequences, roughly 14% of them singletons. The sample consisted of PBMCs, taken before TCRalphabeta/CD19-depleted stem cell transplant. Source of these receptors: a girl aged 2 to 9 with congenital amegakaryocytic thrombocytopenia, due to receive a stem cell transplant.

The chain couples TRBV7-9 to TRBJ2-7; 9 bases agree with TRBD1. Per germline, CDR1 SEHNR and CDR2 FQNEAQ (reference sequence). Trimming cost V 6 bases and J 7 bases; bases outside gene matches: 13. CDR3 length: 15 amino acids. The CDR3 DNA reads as TGTGCCAGCAGTCCCACAGGGGGCGACCTTTGGGAGCAGTACTTC. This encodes CASSPTGGDLWEQYF. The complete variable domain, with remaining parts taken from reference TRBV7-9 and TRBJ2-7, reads DTGVSQNPRHKITKRGQNVTFRCDPISEHNRLYWYRQTLGQGPEFLTYFQNEAQLEKSRLLSDRFSAERPKGSFSTLEIQRTEQGDSAMYLCASSPTGGDLWEQYFGPGTRLTVT.

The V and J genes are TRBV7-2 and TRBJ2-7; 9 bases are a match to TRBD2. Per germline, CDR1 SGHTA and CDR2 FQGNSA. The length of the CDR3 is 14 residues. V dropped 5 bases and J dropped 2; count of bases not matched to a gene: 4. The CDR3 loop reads CASSVSGGTYEQYF. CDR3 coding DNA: TGTGCCAGCAGCGTAAGCGGGGGGACCTACGAGCAGTACTTC.

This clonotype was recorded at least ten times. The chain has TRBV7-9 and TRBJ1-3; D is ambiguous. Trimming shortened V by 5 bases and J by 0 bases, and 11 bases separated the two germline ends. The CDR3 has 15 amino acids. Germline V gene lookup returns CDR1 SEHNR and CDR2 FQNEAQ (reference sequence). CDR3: CASSGSGPSGNTIYF. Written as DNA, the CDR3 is TGTGCCAGCAGCGGGTCTGGGCCCTCTGGAAACACCATATATTTT.

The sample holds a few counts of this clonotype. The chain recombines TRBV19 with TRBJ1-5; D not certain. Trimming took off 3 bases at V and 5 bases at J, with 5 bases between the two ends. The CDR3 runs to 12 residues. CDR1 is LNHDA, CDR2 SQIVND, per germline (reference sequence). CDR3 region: CASSMIDQPQHF. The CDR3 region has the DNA TGTGCCAGTAGTATGATCGATCAGCCCCAGCATTTT.

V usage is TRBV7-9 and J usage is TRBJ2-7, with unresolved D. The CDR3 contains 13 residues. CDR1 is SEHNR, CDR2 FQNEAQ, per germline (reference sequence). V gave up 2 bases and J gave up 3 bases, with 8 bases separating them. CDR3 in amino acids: CASSLSDNYEQYF. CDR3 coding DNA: TGTGCCAGCAGCTTATCCGACAACTACGAGCAGTACTTC.

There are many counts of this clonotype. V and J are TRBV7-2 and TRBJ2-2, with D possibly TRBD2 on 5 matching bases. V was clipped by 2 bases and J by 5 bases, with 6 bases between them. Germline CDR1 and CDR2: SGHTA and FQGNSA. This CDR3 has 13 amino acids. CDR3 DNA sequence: TGTGCCAGCAGCTTATGGACTACCGGGGAGCTGTTTTTT. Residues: CASSLWTTGELFF.

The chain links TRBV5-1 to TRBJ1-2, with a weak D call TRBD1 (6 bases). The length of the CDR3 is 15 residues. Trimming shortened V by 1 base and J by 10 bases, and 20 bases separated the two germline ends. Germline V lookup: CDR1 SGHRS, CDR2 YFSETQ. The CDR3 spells CASSLSIGTLSFYTF. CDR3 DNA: TGCGCCAGCAGCTTGAGTATAGGGACACTTTCCTTCTACACCTTC. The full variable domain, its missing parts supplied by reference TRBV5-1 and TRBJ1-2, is KAGVTQTPRYLIKTRGQQVTLSCSPISGHRSVSWYQQTPGQGLQFLFEYFSETQRNKGNFPGRFSGRQFSNSRSEMNVSTLELGDSALYLCASSLSIGTLSFYTFGSGTRLTVV.

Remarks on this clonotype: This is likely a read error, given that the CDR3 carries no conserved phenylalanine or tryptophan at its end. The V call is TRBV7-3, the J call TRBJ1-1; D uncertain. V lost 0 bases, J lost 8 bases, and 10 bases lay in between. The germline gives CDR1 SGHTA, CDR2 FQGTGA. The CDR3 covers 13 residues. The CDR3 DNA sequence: TGTGCCAGCAGCTTAACCGCCAGCACCGAAGCTTTCTAT. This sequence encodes CASSLTASTEAFY.

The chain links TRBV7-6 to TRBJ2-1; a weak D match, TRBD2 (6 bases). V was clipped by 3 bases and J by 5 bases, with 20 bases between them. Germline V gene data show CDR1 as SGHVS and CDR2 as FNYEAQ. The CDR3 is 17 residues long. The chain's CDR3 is CASSFSSSSGYDNEQFF. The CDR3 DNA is TGTGCCAGCAGCTTTTCCTCGAGTAGCGGATATGACAATGAGCAGTTCTTC.

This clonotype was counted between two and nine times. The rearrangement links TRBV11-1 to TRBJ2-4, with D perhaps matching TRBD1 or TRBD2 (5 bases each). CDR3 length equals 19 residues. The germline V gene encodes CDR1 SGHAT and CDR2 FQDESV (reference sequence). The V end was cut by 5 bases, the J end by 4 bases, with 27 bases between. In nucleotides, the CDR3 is TGTGCCAGCAGCGCTCCCCGAATAGGGGACGGGAAGAAAAAAAACATTCAGTACTTC. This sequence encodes CASSAPRIGDGKKKNIQYF.

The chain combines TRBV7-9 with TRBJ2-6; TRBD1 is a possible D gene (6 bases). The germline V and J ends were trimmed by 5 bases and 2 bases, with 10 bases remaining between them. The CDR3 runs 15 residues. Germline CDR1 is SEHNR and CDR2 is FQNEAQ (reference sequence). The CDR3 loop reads CASSTGSPGANVLTF. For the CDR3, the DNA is TGTGCCAGCAGCACAGGGAGCCCTGGGGCCAACGTCCTGACTTTC.

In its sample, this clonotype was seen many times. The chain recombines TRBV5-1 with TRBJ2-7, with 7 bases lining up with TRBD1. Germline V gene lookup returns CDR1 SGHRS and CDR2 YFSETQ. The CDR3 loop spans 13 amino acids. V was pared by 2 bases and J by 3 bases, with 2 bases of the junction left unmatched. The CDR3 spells CASSFGQVYEQYF. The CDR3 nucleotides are TGCGCCAGCAGCTTCGGACAGGTCTACGAGCAGTACTTC.

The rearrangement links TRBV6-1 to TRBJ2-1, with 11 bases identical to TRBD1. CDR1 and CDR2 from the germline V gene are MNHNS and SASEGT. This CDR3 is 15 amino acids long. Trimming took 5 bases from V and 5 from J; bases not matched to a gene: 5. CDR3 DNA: TGTGCCAGCAGTAAACCGGGACAGGGGGACAATGAGCAGTTCTTC. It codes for CASSKPGQGDNEQFF.

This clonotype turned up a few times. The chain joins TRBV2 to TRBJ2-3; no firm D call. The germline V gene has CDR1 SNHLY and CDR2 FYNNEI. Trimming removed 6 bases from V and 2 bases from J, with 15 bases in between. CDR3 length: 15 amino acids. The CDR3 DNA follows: TGTGCCAGCAGAAGTTCTGGTAAACCCACAGATACGCAGTATTTT. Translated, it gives CASRSSGKPTDTQYF.

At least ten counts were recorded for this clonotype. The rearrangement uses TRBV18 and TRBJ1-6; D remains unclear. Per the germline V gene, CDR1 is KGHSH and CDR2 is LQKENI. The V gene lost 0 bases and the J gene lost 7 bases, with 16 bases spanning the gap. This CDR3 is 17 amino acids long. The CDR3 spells CASSPPNIPAGNSPLHF. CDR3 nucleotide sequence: TGTGCCAGCTCACCACCGAACATCCCGGCGGGCAATTCACCCCTCCACTTT.

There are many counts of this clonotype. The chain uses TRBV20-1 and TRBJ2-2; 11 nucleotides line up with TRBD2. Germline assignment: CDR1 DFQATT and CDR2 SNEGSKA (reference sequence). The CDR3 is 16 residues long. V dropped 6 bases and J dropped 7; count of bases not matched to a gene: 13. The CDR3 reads CSARPTSGNDFGELFF. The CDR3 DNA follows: TGCAGTGCGAGACCGACTAGCGGGAATGATTTCGGGGAGCTGTTTTTT.

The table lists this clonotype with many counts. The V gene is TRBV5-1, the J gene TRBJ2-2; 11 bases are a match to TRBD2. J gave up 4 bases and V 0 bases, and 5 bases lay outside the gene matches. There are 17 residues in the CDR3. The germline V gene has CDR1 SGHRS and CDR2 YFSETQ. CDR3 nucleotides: TGCGCCAGCAGCTTGGAACTAGCGGGAGCGGGCACCGGGGAGCTGTTTTTT. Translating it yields CASSLELAGAGTGELFF.

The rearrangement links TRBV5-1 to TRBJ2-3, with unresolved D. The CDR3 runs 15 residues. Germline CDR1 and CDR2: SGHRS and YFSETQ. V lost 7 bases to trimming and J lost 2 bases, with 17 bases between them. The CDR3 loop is CASGRWGSSTDTQYF. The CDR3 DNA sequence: TGCGCCAGCGGACGGTGGGGATCTTCCACAGATACGCAGTATTTT.

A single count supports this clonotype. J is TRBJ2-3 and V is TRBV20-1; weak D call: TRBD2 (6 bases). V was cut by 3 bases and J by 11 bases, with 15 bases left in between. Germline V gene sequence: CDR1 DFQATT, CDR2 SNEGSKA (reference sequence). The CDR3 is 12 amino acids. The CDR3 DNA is TGCAGTGCTAGGGCTCCTAGCGTATGGCAGTATTTT. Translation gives CSARAPSVWQYF.

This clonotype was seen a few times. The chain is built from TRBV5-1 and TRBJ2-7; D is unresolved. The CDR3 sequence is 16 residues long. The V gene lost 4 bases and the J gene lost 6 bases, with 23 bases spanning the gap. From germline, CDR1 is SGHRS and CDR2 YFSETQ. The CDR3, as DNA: TGCGCCAGCAGCCCCACCTCGGACCTGACGAGTTTCGAGCAGTACTTC. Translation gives CASSPTSDLTSFEQYF.

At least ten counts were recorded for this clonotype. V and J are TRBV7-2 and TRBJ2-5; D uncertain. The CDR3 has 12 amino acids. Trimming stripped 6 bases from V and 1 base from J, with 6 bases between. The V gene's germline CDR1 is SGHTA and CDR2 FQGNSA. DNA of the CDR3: TGTGCCAGCAGGAGAGCCCAAGAGACCCAGTACTTC. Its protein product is CASRRAQETQYF.

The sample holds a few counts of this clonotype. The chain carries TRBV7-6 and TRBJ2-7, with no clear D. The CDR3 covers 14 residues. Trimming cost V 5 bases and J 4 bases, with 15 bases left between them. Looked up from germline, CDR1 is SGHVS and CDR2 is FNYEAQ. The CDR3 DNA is TGTGCCAGCAGCCCCCACAGTCAGGCTTACGAGCAGTACTTC. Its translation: CASSPHSQAYEQYF. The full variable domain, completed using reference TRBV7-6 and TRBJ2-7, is GAGVSQSPRYKVTKRGQDVALRCDPISGHVSLYWYRQALGQGPEFLTYFNYEAQQDKSGLPNDRFSAERPEGSISTLTIQRTEQRDSAMYRCASSPHSQAYEQYFGPGTRLTVT.

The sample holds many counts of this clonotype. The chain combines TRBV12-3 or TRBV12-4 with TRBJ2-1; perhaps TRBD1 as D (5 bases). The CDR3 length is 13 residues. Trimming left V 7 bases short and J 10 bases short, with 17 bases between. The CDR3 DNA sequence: TGTGCCAGCATGGTGCCAGGGCGAGTAGAGCAGTTCTTC. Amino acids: CASMVPGRVEQFF.

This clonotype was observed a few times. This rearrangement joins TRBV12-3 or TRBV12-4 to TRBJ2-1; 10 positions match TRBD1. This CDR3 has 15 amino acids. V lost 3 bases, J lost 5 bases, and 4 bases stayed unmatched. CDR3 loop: CASSFGDRGNNEQFF. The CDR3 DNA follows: TGTGCCAGCAGTTTCGGGGACAGGGGTAACAATGAGCAGTTCTTC.

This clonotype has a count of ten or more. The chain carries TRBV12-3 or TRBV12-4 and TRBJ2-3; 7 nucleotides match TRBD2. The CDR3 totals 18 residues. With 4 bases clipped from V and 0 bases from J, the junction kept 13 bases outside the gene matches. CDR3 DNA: TGTGCCAGCAGTTCCCCAGTACTAGCGTTTCAAAGCACAGATACGCAGTATTTT. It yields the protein CASSSPVLAFQSTDTQYF.

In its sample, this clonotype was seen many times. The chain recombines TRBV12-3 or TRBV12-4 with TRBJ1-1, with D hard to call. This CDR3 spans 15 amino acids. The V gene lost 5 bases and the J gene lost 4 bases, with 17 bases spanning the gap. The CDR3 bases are TGTGCCAGCAGTGAAGGGCGGACTCTGGCCACTGAAGCTTTCTTT. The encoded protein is CASSEGRTLATEAFF.

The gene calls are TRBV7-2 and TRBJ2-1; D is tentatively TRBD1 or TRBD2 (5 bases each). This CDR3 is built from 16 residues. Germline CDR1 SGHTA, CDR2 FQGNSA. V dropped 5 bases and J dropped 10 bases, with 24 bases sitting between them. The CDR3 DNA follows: TGTGCCAGCAGCGAGAACGCCGGGACCTCCATTATGGAGCAGTTCTTC. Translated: CASSENAGTSIMEQFF.

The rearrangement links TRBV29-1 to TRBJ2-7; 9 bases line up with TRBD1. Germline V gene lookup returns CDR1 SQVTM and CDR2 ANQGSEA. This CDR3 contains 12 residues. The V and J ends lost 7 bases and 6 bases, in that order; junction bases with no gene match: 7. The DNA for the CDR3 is TGCAGCGCCGGGGACAGGGTTAGCGAGCAGTACTTC. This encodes CSAGDRVSEQYF.